The following is a T cell receptor beta chain sequence with its context. Germline values: CDR1 MNHNS, CDR2 SASEGT. With V trimmed by 1 base and J by 6 bases, 3 bases remained unmatched. This CDR3 has 15 amino acids. Clinical histories supplied by participants themselves formed the basis of cohort assignment. This specimen comes from a study of blood T cell repertoires in COVID-19. Study-level information: In each case, the material was cDNA or gDNA derived from T cells, B-cell-depleted T cells, or PBMCs.

Using immunoSEQ multiplex PCR, the repertoire was profiled, and TCRdb retains in-frame clones only, with some absent. The data contain approximately 200,000 clones, roughly 83% of them singletons. V and J are TRBV6-1 and TRBJ2-3; 11 nucleotides align to TRBD2. The clonotype originates from a woman aged 35 to 49 with acute COVID-19. Material: PBMCs or T cells enriched from blood (not recorded which). CDR3: CASSEVAGGPDTQYF. The CDR3, as DNA: TGTGCCAGCAGTGAAGTAGCGGGAGGGCCCGATACGCAGTATTTT.